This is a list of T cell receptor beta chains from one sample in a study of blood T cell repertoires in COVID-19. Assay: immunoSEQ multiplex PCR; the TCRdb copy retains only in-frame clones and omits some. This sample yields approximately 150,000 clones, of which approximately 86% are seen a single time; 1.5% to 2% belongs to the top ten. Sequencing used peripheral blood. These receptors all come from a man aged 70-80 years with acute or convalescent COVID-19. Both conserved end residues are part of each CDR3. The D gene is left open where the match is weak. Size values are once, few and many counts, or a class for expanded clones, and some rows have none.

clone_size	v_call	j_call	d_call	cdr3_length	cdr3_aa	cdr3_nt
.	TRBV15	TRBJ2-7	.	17	CATSRLQGAQWGGEQYF	TGTGCCACCAGCAGACTCCAAGGAGCACAGTGGGGCGGCGAGCAGTACTTC
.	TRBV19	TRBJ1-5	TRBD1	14	CASSKTGVWQPQHF	TGTGCCAGTAGTAAAACAGGGGTTTGGCAGCCCCAGCATTTT
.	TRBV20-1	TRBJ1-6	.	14	CSASYAKRSSPLHF	TGCAGTGCTAGTTATGCGAAGAGATCTTCACCCCTCCACTTT
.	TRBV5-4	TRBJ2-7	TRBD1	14	CASSRAQGSYEQYF	TGTGCCAGCAGCAGGGCACAGGGGTCCTACGAGCAGTACTTC
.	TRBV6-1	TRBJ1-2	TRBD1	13	CASSETGGRGYTF	TGTGCCAGCAGTGAGACAGGGGGACGTGGCTACACCTTC
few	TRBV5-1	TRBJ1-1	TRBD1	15	CASSSRQGMNTEAFF	TGCGCCAGCAGCTCACGACAGGGGATGAACACTGAAGCTTTCTTT
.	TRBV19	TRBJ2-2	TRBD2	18	CASSMGMGAGGDTGELFF	TGTGCCAGTAGTATGGGGATGGGAGCGGGAGGAGACACCGGGGAGCTGTTTTTT
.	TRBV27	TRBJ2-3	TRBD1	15	CASSLLPGQTDTQYF	TGTGCCAGCAGTTTACTGCCGGGACAGACAGATACGCAGTATTTT
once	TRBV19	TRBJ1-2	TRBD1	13	CATMTGTNYGYTF	TGTGCCACCATGACAGGGACTAACTATGGCTACACCTTC
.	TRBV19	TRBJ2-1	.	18	CASSTNQGTGSGYNEQFF	TGTGCCAGTAGTACAAACCAGGGTACCGGTAGCGGTTACAATGAGCAGTTCTTC
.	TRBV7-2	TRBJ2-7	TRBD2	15	CASSDLTSGRAGQYF	TGTGCCAGCAGCGACCTAACTAGCGGGAGGGCCGGGCAGTACTTC
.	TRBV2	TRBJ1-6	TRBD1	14	CASSAQGANSPLHF	TGTGCCAGCAGTGCACAGGGGGCCAATTCACCCCTCCACTTT
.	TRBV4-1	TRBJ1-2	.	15	CASSHAAGADYGYTF	TGCGCCAGCAGTCACGCCGCAGGGGCCGACTATGGCTACACCTTC
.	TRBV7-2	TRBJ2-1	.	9	CASTEIGFF	TGTGCCTCGACGGAGATTGGGTTCTTC
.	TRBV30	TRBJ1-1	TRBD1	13	CAWTGGAGTEAFF	TGTGCCTGGACAGGGGGCGCCGGGACTGAAGCTTTCTTT
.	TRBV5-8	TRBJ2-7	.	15	CASRGGAVGNYEQYF	TGTGCCAGCAGGGGGGGAGCTGTAGGAAACTACGAGCAGTACTTC
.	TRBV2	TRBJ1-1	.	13	CASIPFLGREAFF	TGTGCCAGCATCCCCTTTCTTGGCAGGGAAGCTTTCTTT
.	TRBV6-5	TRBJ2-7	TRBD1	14	CATNNWDRAYEQYF	TGTGCCACCAATAATTGGGACAGGGCCTACGAGCAGTACTTC
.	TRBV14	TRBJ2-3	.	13	CASSQGTLGTQYF	TGTGCCAGCAGCCAAGGTACCCTCGGTACGCAGTATTTT
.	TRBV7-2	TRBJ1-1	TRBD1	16	CASSLVAHRGSGEAFF	TGTGCCAGCAGCTTAGTGGCCCACAGGGGAAGTGGTGAAGCTTTCTTT
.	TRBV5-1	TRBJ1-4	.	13	CASRDTGSEKLFF	TGCGCCAGCAGAGACACCGGGAGTGAAAAACTGTTTTTT
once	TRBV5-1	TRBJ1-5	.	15	CASSLDDSNNQPQHF	TGCGCCAGCAGCTTGGACGACAGTAATAATCAGCCCCAGCATTTT
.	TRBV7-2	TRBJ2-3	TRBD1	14	CASKLRGSTDTQYF	TGTGCCAGCAAGCTCAGGGGGAGCACAGATACGCAGTATTTT
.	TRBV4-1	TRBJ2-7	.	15	CASSQEAGDAYEQYF	TGCGCCAGCAGCCAAGAGGCAGGGGACGCCTACGAGCAGTACTTC
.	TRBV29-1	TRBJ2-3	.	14	CSVVEGAHQDTQYF	TGCAGCGTTGTGGAGGGGGCGCATCAAGATACGCAGTATTTT